This T cell receptor (beta chain) was found in a study of T cells after somatic rescue of genetic block. The CDR3 consists of 18 residues. The V and J ends lost 1 base and 0 bases respectively, with 14 bases between them. Germline lookup yields CDR1 SGHRS and CDR2 YFSETQ. Sequencing used immunoSEQ multiplex PCR; TCRdb keeps in-frame clones, though not all of them. This table has 10,000 to 15,000 clones, around 70% appearing once. The sample comprised peripheral blood mononuclear cells (PBMCs). The receptor's source is a boy between 5 and 17 years old. The rearrangement joins TRBV5-1 to TRBJ2-6; tentative D call: TRBD2 (6 bases). CDR3 loop: CASSLYEGGYSGANVLTF. In nucleotides, the CDR3 is TGCGCCAGCAGCTTGTACGAGGGAGGTTACTCTGGGGCCAACGTCCTGACTTTC. The whole variable domain, remainder taken from reference TRBV5-1 and TRBJ2-6, is KAGVTQTPRYLIKTRGQQVTLSCSPISGHRSVSWYQQTPGQGLQFLFEYFSETQRNKGNFPGRFSGRQFSNSRSEMNVSTLELGDSALYLCASSLYEGGYSGANVLTFGAGSRLTVL.